This T cell receptor (beta chain) originates from a study of cytotoxic CD8 clonotypes in ibrutinib-treated CLL. At the level of the study: Among the patients, some eleven presented as relapsed/refractory and 15 as treatment-naive; roughly 17 showed unmutated IGHV. Response was recorded as partial in around 25 patients and complete in 2; at median about 6 years, approximately 15 remained remitted and approximately twelve had progressed.

Depths of 1 in 200,000 to 1 in 1 million T cells were the sequencing target. Measured with immunoSEQ multiplex PCR; TCRdb has only the in-frame clones, and not every one. The sample contains some 120,000 clones, 80% to 90% of which appear only once. Study findings and constraints: Public clonotypes occurred uncommonly; on treatment, they contracted or remained stable.

Comments on this clone: Its antigen is still unknown.

The CDR3 runs 14 residues. The germline V gene encodes CDR1 MNHEY and CDR2 SMNVEV (reference sequence). Trimming pared 1 base from V and 6 bases from J, leaving 7 bases between. The chain has TRBV27 and TRBJ1-6, with D hard to call. This TCR came from a human donor with chronic lymphocytic leukemia. Material: PBMCs, obtained after 24 months of ibrutinib treatment. In DNA form, the CDR3 reads TGTGCCAGCAGTTTATTAGGTAGTAATTCACCCCTCCACTTT. Translating it yields CASSLLGSNSPLHF.